This T cell receptor beta chain was documented in a study of blood T cell repertoires in COVID-19. Overall study: T cells, B-cell-depleted T cells, or PBMCs provided the cDNA or gDNA that served as material.

Germline-derived CDR1 and CDR2 are GTSNPN and SVGIG (reference sequence). V lost 7 bases, J lost 1 base, and 14 bases lay in between. The CDR3 is 14 amino acids. How the authors handled the data: Amplification from reference gene primers served as the basis for estimated nucleated cell counts. Method: immunoSEQ multiplex PCR; TCRdb's copy keeps in-frame clones and lacks some. That table supplies the V and J calls and clone size; D and trimming were determined from the DNA. The sample shows 55,000 to 80,000 clones, 89% of them seen only once. The rearrangement joins TRBV30 to TRBJ1-5; D possibly corresponds to TRBD1 (5 bases). The specimen was peripheral blood. The sequence derives from a man aged 50 or older with active COVID-19. The CDR3 sequence is CASQSTGSNQPQHF. The CDR3, as DNA: TGTGCCTCCCAATCCACAGGAAGCAATCAGCCCCAGCATTTT.